The 25 T cell receptor beta chains in this list originate from one sample, sequenced in a study of blood T cells in healthy people across ages. With a J-beta primer mix and a sample-barcoded 5' primer, a second PCR ran about 7 to 12 cycles. TCRdb ran MiXCR on the 5' RACE reads and lists one entry per CDR3 protein. The sample holds a few hundred thousand distinct CDR3 sequences, approximately 47% seen once. The sequencing sample was made of blood. These receptors were taken from a man aged 55 to 70 in good health.

The V and J genes are TRBV5-1 and TRBJ2-7; D may correspond to TRBD1 or TRBD2 (5 bases each). CDR3 length: 13 residues. Germline V gives CDR1 SGHRS, CDR2 YFSETQ. Between the trimmed V and J ends, which lost 4 bases and 2 bases, there was a span of 10 bases. CDR3 protein: CASSQGTPYEQYF. CDR3 DNA sequence: TGCGCCAGCAGCCAAGGGACCCCCTACGAGCAGTACTTC.

The CDR3 is CASSQDSLAGDTQYF. The CDR3 nucleotides read TGCGCCAGCAGCCAAGACTCACTAGCGGGAGATACGCAGTATTTT. The chain links TRBV4-3 to TRBJ2-3; 9 bases align to TRBD2. The V gene end was trimmed by 0 bases and the J gene end by 5 bases; junction bases not matched to a gene: 3. The CDR3 is 15 amino acids. Germline CDR1 is LGHNA and CDR2 is YSLEER.

CDR3 sequence reads: CASSLKRSPDYGYTF. Written as DNA, the CDR3 is TGTGCCAGCAGCTTAAAGCGCAGTCCCGACTATGGCTACACCTTC. The rearrangement joins TRBV7-2 to TRBJ1-2; no firm D call. The CDR3 totals 15 residues. V dropped 2 bases and J dropped 3 bases, with 13 bases sitting between them. CDR1 SGHTA and CDR2 FQGNSA come from the germline V gene.

This clonotype was seen more than once but under ten times. V gene TRBV28 combines with J gene TRBJ2-1; a weak D match, TRBD2 (5 bases). CDR1 MDHEN and CDR2 SYDVKM come from the germline V gene. V was clipped by 6 bases and J by 2 bases, with 11 bases between them. The CDR3 totals 14 residues. This chain's CDR3 is CASRPGSAYNEQFF. In DNA form, the CDR3 reads TGTGCCAGCAGGCCGGGGTCTGCCTACAATGAGCAGTTCTTC.

V is TRBV12-5 and J is TRBJ2-1; 10 nucleotides line up with TRBD1. The V gene end was trimmed by 7 bases and the J gene end by 4 bases; junction bases not matched to a gene: 7. Germline loops: CDR1 LGHNT, CDR2 FRNRAP. The length of the CDR3 is 15 residues. The CDR3 bases are TGTGCTAGTGTCCCGCCGGGACAGGGGTACAATGAGCAGTTCTTC. Amino acid sequence: CASVPPGQGYNEQFF.

The chain has TRBV28 and TRBJ1-1; D call uncertain. This CDR3 is built from 15 residues. Trimming left V 6 bases short and J 1 base short, with 15 bases between. Per germline, CDR1 MDHEN and CDR2 SYDVKM. The CDR3 DNA reads as TGTGCCAGCAGGGTGGAACCTAATACGAACACTGAAGCTTTCTTT. Encoded protein: CASRVEPNTNTEAFF.

The V call is TRBV6-2 or TRBV6-3, the J call TRBJ2-5, with D tentatively TRBD2 (6 bases). TRBJ2-7 matches the DNA end more closely, so the J call is doubtful. The CDR3 is made up of 15 amino acids. The germline V gene has CDR1 MNHEY and CDR2 SVGEGT. The CDR3 protein is CASRDTSPTSVEQYF. The CDR3 region has the DNA TGTGCCAGCAGAGATACTAGCCCGACCTCTGTCGAGCAGTACTTC.

The chain combines TRBV6-5 with TRBJ2-5, with D hard to call. CDR1 and CDR2 from the germline V gene are MNHEY and SVGAGI. With 0 bases removed from V and 5 bases from J, the gap between germline ends came to 10 bases. CDR3 length: 14 amino acids. CDR3 nucleotides: TGTGCCAGCAGTTACTCAGAGATCCTGGAGACCCAGTACTTC. This codes for CASSYSEILETQYF.

This clonotype was detected a few times. This chain connects TRBV7-3 to TRBJ2-5, with 8 bases that match TRBD2. Germline CDR1 reads SGHTA; CDR2 reads FQGTGA. Trimming at V came to 2 bases and at J to 4 bases, leaving 6 bases not matched to a gene. CDR3 length equals 15 residues. The CDR3 loop reads CASSLLAGRRETQYF. The CDR3 coding sequence is TGTGCCAGCAGCTTATTAGCGGGAAGGCGAGAGACCCAGTACTTC.

This clonotype was seen a few times. The V gene is TRBV5-5, the J gene TRBJ2-1; tentatively, D is TRBD2 (6 bases). Germline CDR1 and CDR2: SGHKS and YYEKEE (reference sequence). Deletions cut 4 bases from V and 1 base from J, with 18 bases between. The CDR3 extends over 17 amino acids. The CDR3 DNA reads as TGTGCCAGCAGCCCCGGGGGTAGCACTCTTTCCTACAATGAGCAGTTCTTC. It translates to CASSPGGSTLSYNEQFF.

The V and J genes are TRBV27 and TRBJ2-3; 10 bases are a match to TRBD2. CDR3 size: 14 residues. V trimming: 6 bases; J trimming: 5 bases; junction bases outside the gene matches: 5. Germline V gene sequence: CDR1 MNHEY, CDR2 SMNVEV (reference sequence). The DNA for the CDR3 is TGTGCCAGCAGCACGGGACTAGCGAGAGATACGCAGTATTTT. Amino acids: CASSTGLARDTQYF.

V gene TRBV5-1 combines with J gene TRBJ2-7; 10 positions agree with TRBD2. The CDR3 totals 18 residues. CDR1 SGHRS and CDR2 YFSETQ come from the germline V gene. V gave up 1 base and J gave up 4 bases; unmatched junction bases: 14. CDR3: CASSLRLGTSAASYEQYF. Here the CDR3 DNA reads TGCGCCAGCAGCTTGAGGCTCGGGACTAGCGCCGCCTCTTACGAGCAGTACTTC. Full variable domain (missing parts from reference TRBV5-1 and TRBJ2-7): KAGVTQTPRYLIKTRGQQVTLSCSPISGHRSVSWYQQTPGQGLQFLFEYFSETQRNKGNFPGRFSGRQFSNSRSEMNVSTLELGDSALYLCASSLRLGTSAASYEQYFGPGTRLTVT.

V usage is TRBV30 and J usage is TRBJ2-4; TRBD2 agrees at 7 bases. The J call is in doubt because the DNA end fits TRBJ2-7 better. The CDR3 totals 15 residues. Per the germline V gene, CDR1 is GTSNPN and CDR2 is SVGIG (reference sequence). The CDR3 DNA reads as TGTGCCTGGAGTGTAAGCGGGACTGGTCTCTACGAGCAGTACTTC. Protein sequence: CAWSVSGTGLYEQYF.

CDR3 region: CASSGAGLETQYF. CDR3 nucleotide sequence: TGTGCCAGCAGTGGGGCAGGGTTAGAGACCCAGTACTTC. This rearrangement joins TRBV25-1 to TRBJ2-5; weak D call: TRBD1 (5 bases). The CDR3 covers 13 residues. Germline CDR1 is MGHDK and CDR2 is SYGVNS. The V end lost 4 bases, the J end lost 4 bases, and 10 bases lay between the germline ends.

This sequence joins TRBV5-1 and TRBJ2-7, with TRBD2 matching 8 bases. This CDR3 is 14 amino acids long. V lost 4 bases, J lost 3 bases, and 6 bases stayed unmatched. The germline V gene has CDR1 SGHRS and CDR2 YFSETQ. The chain's CDR3 is CASSPPLAGYEQYF. CDR3 coding DNA: TGCGCCAGCAGCCCTCCTCTAGCGGGCTACGAGCAGTACTTC.

A few counts support this clonotype. The CDR3 region is CASSLNLRSQYGYTF. CDR3 nucleotides: TGTGCCAGCAGCTTGAACTTGAGGTCACAGTATGGCTACACCTTC. The chain couples TRBV5-5 to TRBJ1-2; D call uncertain. Trimming shortened V by 1 base and J by 5 bases, and 15 bases separated the two germline ends. The V gene's germline CDR1 is SGHKS and CDR2 YYEKEE (reference sequence). CDR3 length: 15 residues.

The rearrangement uses TRBV20-1 and TRBJ2-5; 7 bases are a match to TRBD1. Germline CDR1 reads DFQATT; CDR2 reads SNEGSKA (reference sequence). V trimming: 7 bases; J trimming: 10 bases; junction bases outside the gene matches: 21. The CDR3 runs 15 residues. The CDR3 spells CSVPRSRTGGGGQYF. Here the CDR3 DNA reads TGCAGTGTTCCACGGTCCCGGACAGGCGGAGGTGGCCAGTACTTC.

This clonotype was recorded a few times. The CDR3 DNA follows: TGTGCCAGCAGCTTGTATATGAGGATCGGGGAGCTGTTTTTT. Amino acid sequence: CASSLYMRIGELFF. The rearrangement uses TRBV5-4 and TRBJ2-2; D remains ambiguous. Trimming took 1 base from V and 7 from J, leaving 11 bases between them. CDR1 SGHNT and CDR2 YYREEE come from the germline V gene (reference sequence). CDR3 length equals 14 residues.

Remarks on this clonotype: Compared with germline, one end of the junction differs, possibly owing to a read error. The V and J genes are TRBV2 and TRBJ2-3; 9 positions match TRBD2. The CDR3 length is 17 residues. CDR1 SNHLY and CDR2 FYNNEI come from the germline V gene. The CDR3 nucleotides are TGTGCCAGCAGTGAAGGATGGACTAGCGAAGGCACGGATACGCAGTATTTT. Amino acid sequence: CASSEGWTSEGTDTQYF.

The chain uses TRBV24-1 and TRBJ2-3, with 8 bases fitting TRBD1. This CDR3 has 13 amino acids. V was clipped by 11 bases and J by 3 bases; unmatched bases: 6. Germline CDR1 is KGHDR and CDR2 is SFDVKD. Here the CDR3 DNA reads TGTGCCATCGGGACAGGAGGAACAGATACGCAGTATTTT. Its protein is CAIGTGGTDTQYF.

CDR3 bases: TGTGCCAGCAGTTACTCGAAAGGGACTAGCGGGAGAGGCACCTACGAGCAGTACTTC. Its translation: CASSYSKGTSGRGTYEQYF. The gene calls are TRBV6-5 and TRBJ2-7; the match to TRBD2 covers 14 bases. The V gene's germline CDR1 is MNHEY and CDR2 SVGAGI. This CDR3 comprises 19 residues. The J segment lost 2 bases and the V segment lost 0 bases, leaving 9 bases of the junction unmatched.

The chain couples TRBV9 to TRBJ2-7, with D perhaps matching TRBD2 (5 bases). TRBJ2-5 matches the DNA end more closely, so the J call is doubtful. CDR1 is SGDLS, CDR2 YYNGEE, per germline. This CDR3 is 14 amino acids long. The DNA for the CDR3 is TGTGCCAGCAGCCTAACTGTGTCGGCGGGGACCCAGTACTTC. Protein product: CASSLTVSAGTQYF.

The chain couples TRBV7-2 to TRBJ2-5; D remains unclear. The CDR3 contains 11 residues. Trimming removed 4 bases from V and 11 bases from J, with 11 bases in between. The V gene's germline CDR1 is SGHTA and CDR2 FQGNSA. CDR3 coding DNA: TGTGCCAGCAGCTCGGACCTGGAGCAGTACTTC. It is translated as CASSSDLEQYF.

The chain couples TRBV6-5 to TRBJ1-1; tentatively, D is TRBD1 (5 bases). V lost 5 bases and J 0 bases, leaving 13 bases between the germline ends. Looked up from germline, CDR1 is MNHEY and CDR2 is SVGAGI. The CDR3 totals 15 residues. CDR3 sequence: CASSPDRRMNTEAFF. In nucleotides, the CDR3 is TGTGCCAGCAGTCCCGACAGAAGGATGAACACTGAAGCTTTCTTT.

In its sample, this clonotype was seen a few times. V and J are TRBV12-3 or TRBV12-4 and TRBJ1-2; D might be TRBD1 (6 bases). Trimming removed 7 bases from V and 0 bases from J, with 15 bases in between. The CDR3 has 15 amino acids. CDR3 region: CASIDRDTSNYGYTF. In DNA form, the CDR3 reads TGTGCCAGCATCGACCGGGACACTTCTAACTATGGCTACACCTTC.